This T cell receptor beta chain was captured in a study of blood T cells in healthy people across ages. Study-wide findings and caveats: Considered underestimates were the diversity estimates obtained from one million T cells.

This CDR3 contains 13 residues. CDR1 and CDR2 (germline): SGHVS, FNYEAQ. Trimming removed 0 bases from V and 7 bases from J, with 9 bases in between. Primers used in a second PCR of roughly 6 to 12 cycles were a sample-barcoded 5' primer and a J-beta primer mix. TCRdb passed the 5' RACE reads through MiXCR, listing each CDR3 protein once. The sample lists about 930,000 distinct CDR3 sequences; 25% to 30% were seen once. On this clonotype: Its cognate antigen is unknown.

These data are also associated with another study on T cells of mothers and their children.

What was sequenced was blood. The origin of this receptor is a woman aged 40-49 years in good health. The chain uses TRBV7-6 and TRBJ1-2, with D hard to call. The CDR3 loop reads CASSLAGGFGYTF. In DNA, the CDR3 is TGTGCCAGCAGCTTAGCCGGAGGTTTTGGCTACACCTTC.